One and the same sample provided the 10 T cell receptor beta chains below, sequenced in a study of T cells after yellow fever vaccination. From the 5' RACE reads, TCRdb called clonotypes with MiXCR, one entry per CDR3 protein. The data contain roughly 250,000 distinct CDR3 sequences, 10% to 15% of them singletons. The sample here was CD4+ T cells sorted from PBMCs, taken 45 days after the yellow fever booster vaccination. Receptor source: a man aged 25-40 years who received the YFV17D yellow fever vaccine.

V usage is TRBV5-1 and J usage is TRBJ2-7; TRBD2 matches 11 bases. Germline CDR1 is SGHRS and CDR2 is YFSETQ. The J segment lost 2 bases and the V segment lost 8 bases, leaving 9 bases of the junction unmatched. The CDR3 runs to 15 residues. Written as DNA, the CDR3 is TGCGCCAGAAGTCCCGGGACTAGCGGAACCTACGAGCAGTACTTC. This gives the protein CARSPGTSGTYEQYF. Full variable domain (remainder filled in from reference TRBV5-1 and TRBJ2-7): KAGVTQTPRYLIKTRGQQVTLSCSPISGHRSVSWYQQTPGQGLQFLFEYFSETQRNKGNFPGRFSGRQFSNSRSEMNVSTLELGDSALYLCARSPGTSGTYEQYFGPGTRLTVT.

The chain joins TRBV12-3 or TRBV12-4 to TRBJ2-2, with D possibly matching TRBD1 (6 bases). The ends were cut back, 6 bases at V and 0 bases at J, with 11 bases in the middle. The CDR3 has 15 residues. The CDR3 sequence is CASRSGTTNTGELFF. In nucleotides, the CDR3 is TGTGCCAGCAGATCCGGGACAACGAACACCGGGGAGCTGTTTTTT.

This clonotype showed up just a few times. The chain employs TRBV11-2 and TRBJ2-1; 8 bases line up with TRBD1. This CDR3 spans 14 amino acids. Trimming cost V 2 bases and J 7 bases; bases outside gene matches: 4. Germline loops: CDR1 SGHAT, CDR2 FQNNGV. CDR3 amino acids: CASSLPGGTNEQFF. The CDR3 bases are TGTGCCAGCAGCTTACCAGGGGGCACGAATGAGCAGTTCTTC.

This clonotype was detected a few times. The chain uses TRBV12-3 or TRBV12-4 and TRBJ2-1; 10 nucleotides align to TRBD2. The CDR3 consists of 15 residues. The V and J ends lost 6 bases and 2 bases, in that order; junction bases with no gene match: 4. The CDR3 nucleotides read TGTGCCAGCAGACAAACTAGCGGGACCTACAATGAGCAGTTCTTC. Translation: CASRQTSGTYNEQFF.

The sample holds a few counts of this clonotype. This rearrangement joins TRBV29-1 to TRBJ2-1; TRBD2 agrees at 7 bases. The CDR3 runs to 12 residues. J lost 5 bases, V lost 6 bases, and 4 bases had no gene match. Germline V gives CDR1 SQVTM, CDR2 ANQGSEA. CDR3 coding DNA: TGCAGCGTAGCGGGATCTAACAATGAGCAGTTCTTC. It codes for CSVAGSNNEQFF.

This clonotype was recorded a few times. V and J are TRBV28 and TRBJ2-5, with D perhaps matching TRBD2 (5 bases). Germline loops: CDR1 MDHEN, CDR2 SYDVKM. The V and J ends lost 8 bases and 1 base respectively, with 17 bases between them. This CDR3 contains 15 residues. This CDR3 is CASGSGSGPQETQYF. The CDR3 bases are TGTGCCAGCGGGTCGGGGAGTGGTCCCCAAGAGACCCAGTACTTC.

Many counts were recorded for this clonotype. V usage is TRBV20-1 and J usage is TRBJ2-1; D remains ambiguous. From germline, CDR1 is DFQATT and CDR2 SNEGSKA (reference sequence). V dropped 0 bases and J dropped 0 bases, with 12 bases sitting between them. This CDR3 has 16 residues. CDR3 loop: CSARDPVISSYNEQFF. CDR3 DNA sequence: TGCAGTGCTAGAGATCCCGTCATAAGCTCCTACAATGAGCAGTTCTTC.

The J gene is TRBJ2-7, the V gene TRBV5-1; TRBD1 matches 10 bases. The CDR3 covers 15 residues. J lost 1 base, V lost 4 bases, and 5 bases had no gene match. Looked up from germline, CDR1 is SGHRS and CDR2 is YFSETQ. The CDR3 DNA sequence: TGCGCCAGCAGCCAGGACAGGGGGGGGTCCTACGAGCAGTACTTC. Encoded protein: CASSQDRGGSYEQYF.

J is TRBJ2-3 and V is TRBV14; 13 bases match TRBD2. CDR1 SGHDN and CDR2 FVKESK come from the germline V gene. J was trimmed by 2 bases and V by 9 bases; bases with no gene match: 14. The CDR3 is made up of 18 amino acids. The CDR3: CARAGTSGTIQPTDTQYF. In nucleotides, the CDR3 is TGTGCCAGGGCTGGGACTAGCGGGACGATACAACCCACAGATACGCAGTATTTT.

This clonotype was recorded a few times. The rearrangement links TRBV4-3 to TRBJ2-3; possibly TRBD1 for D (6 bases). Per the germline V gene, CDR1 is LGHNA and CDR2 is YSLEER. V was pared by 0 bases and J by 5 bases, with 12 bases between. CDR3 length equals 15 residues. DNA for the CDR3: TGCGCCAGCAGCCAAGATGGAATAGGGGGAGATACGCAGTATTTT. This encodes CASSQDGIGGDTQYF.